This TCR beta chain was identified during a study of cytomegalovirus exposure and HLA in healthy donors. Points from the study as a whole: No immune exposure information besides CMV serostatus was available.

60 Vbeta and 13 Jbeta primers were used in PCR. Measured with immunoSEQ multiplex PCR; TCRdb has only the in-frame clones, and not every one. The sample yields around 140,000 clones, around 77% seen once. Worth noting for this clone: Its target is not known.

Sequencing was performed on PBMCs. The source of this sequence is a woman in her sixties or seventies in good health and CMV-seronegative.

The CDR3: CASSTDRVQWDTQYF. CDR3 coding DNA: TGTGCCAGCAGCACGGACAGGGTGCAGTGGGATACGCAGTATTTT. V is TRBV7-9 and J is TRBJ2-3; TRBD1 agrees at 8 bases. Trimming at V came to 5 bases and at J to 6 bases, leaving 10 bases not matched to a gene. The germline V gene encodes CDR1 SEHNR and CDR2 FQNEAQ (reference sequence). The CDR3 length is 15 residues.